Listed below are T cell receptor beta chains from one sample, sequenced in a study of PD-1 and CTLA-4 blockade in melanoma. The repertoire was sequenced with immunoSEQ multiplex PCR; TCRdb's copy has only in-frame clones and lacks some. This table has 25,000 to 40,000 clones, about 85% appearing once. The sequences come from CD8+ T cells from peripheral blood, collected from a patient given anti-PD-1 treatment. Receptor source: a human donor with melanoma. Each CDR3 is given with its conserved first and last residue.

V | CDR3
TRBV19 | CASSMGRTEAFF
TRBV7-9 | CASSSPSLGNTIYF
TRBV7-2 | CASSAVRGDTQYF
TRBV11-2 | CASSPQGHSNQPQHF
TRBV13 | CASSLGPGPLYGYTF
TRBV6-1 | CASSVDRRISYNSPLHF
TRBV7-9 | CASSPTGSYEQYF
TRBV4-1 | CASSQSVGGETQYF
TRBV6-2/TRBV6-3 | CASSWDRLTDTQYF
TRBV2 | CASRTPSGLAEYF
TRBV29-1 | CSVEDISGGAGETQYF
TRBV3-1/TRBV3-2 | CASSQLGGTNEQFF
TRBV6-5 | CASSYSDRGLGGELFF
TRBV6-5 | CASSYQGDNSPLHF
TRBV2 | CASSAGLNTEAFF
TRBV28 | CASSSGAGVHTEAFF
TRBV6-5 | CASRNGQEGQPQHF
TRBV4-2 | CASSQEGAGTYEQYF
TRBV5-5 | CASSPLWTGLEAFF
TRBV5-6 | CASSLAVGSEAFF
TRBV6-5 | CASSPQGSYEQYF
TRBV7-9 | CASSRTGERSPEAFF
TRBV27 | CASSRDRAYEQYF
TRBV11-3 | CASSFAGASYEQYF
TRBV9 | CASSVGSGGNEQYF
TRBV5-3 | CARSTDTGELFF
TRBV7-9 | CASSLKDGYTF
TRBV5-5 | CASSSGTGGYEQYF
TRBV4-3 | CASSQGTSRGEQYF
TRBV30 | CAWGTGGTEAFF
TRBV6-5 | CASSPGAGGTKAFF
TRBV27 | CASSHRGLDGYTF
TRBV7-9 | CASSPAWDAGELFF
TRBV30 | CAWSAVGTADQPQHF
TRBV6-5 | CASSYSPQNLNTEAFF
TRBV24-1 | CATSDSRVDTQYF
TRBV13 | CASSLFGQAQYF
TRBV5-4 | CASSHRGRETDTQYF
TRBV7-9 | CASSPRVAPDTQYF
TRBV6-4 | CASSVPRGDWTEKLFF
TRBV12-3/TRBV12-4 | CASSWTGVTEAFF
TRBV15 | CATSRDSTGYGYTF
TRBV5-8 | CASSLWDRGHEQYF
TRBV7-9 | CASSPSTSRPIEQYF
TRBV7-9 | CASSLGPGYGYTF
TRBV28 | CASSFPPQEQYF
TRBV7-9 | CASSLSRLNQPQHF
TRBV7-9 | CASSLDGTASYNEQFF
TRBV6-1 | CASSGPFVGAETEAFF
TRBV7-8 | CASSQPNSNWYF
TRBV19 | CASAPWGAGTEAFF
TRBV5-1 | CASSLEGLGRTDTQYF
TRBV30 | CAWSRTDNEQFF
TRBV27 | CASSLSLNTEAFF
TRBV6-6 | CASSPGTVGRTEAFF
TRBV9 | CASSVRENGGTEAFF
TRBV27 | CASSSPLDEQFF